Listed below are T cell receptor beta chains from one sample, sequenced in a study of cytomegalovirus exposure and HLA in healthy donors. Data came from immunoSEQ multiplex PCR; TCRdb stores just in-frame clones and leaves some out. The profile shows 140,000 to 150,000 clones, 60% to 80% of them singletons. The material sequenced was PBMCs. Source of these receptors: a male donor in good health and CMV-seronegative. The CDR3 runs from the conserved cysteine through the conserved F or W. The D gene is left open where the match is weak. Only some rows state a clone size, as once, few, many or a class for expanded clones.

once,TRBJ2-7,TRBV12-1,17,NA,TGTGCCAGCAGCTCCTCCTACAAGGGACAGAACCTCTACGAGCAGTACTTC,CASSSSYKGQNLYEQYF
NA,TRBJ2-1,TRBV7-7,13,TRBD1,TGTGCTAGCAGCTTCAACAGGGGCAATGAGCAGTTCTTC,CASSFNRGNEQFF
NA,TRBJ2-3,TRBV5-1,15,TRBD2,TGCGCCAGCAGCTTTTGGGACTACCCCACAGATACGCAGTATTTT,CASSFWDYPTDTQYF
NA,TRBJ2-6,TRBV13,17,NA,TGTGCCAGCAGCTTAGTTTCGGGGTACTCTGGGGCCAACGTCCTGACTTTC,CASSLVSGYSGANVLTF
few,TRBJ1-2,TRBV5-1,13,NA,TGCGCCAGCAGCTTGTCAGAGGGCTATGGCTACACCTTC,CASSLSEGYGYTF
NA,TRBJ2-1,TRBV4-1,14,NA,TGCGCCAGCAGCCAAGAGGAGTCTAGGAATGAGCAGTTCTTC,CASSQEESRNEQFF
NA,TRBJ2-7,TRBV7-2,18,TRBD2,TGTGCCAGCAGCTTAGCCCCTTTAGGCGGGGGTGACACCTACGAGCAGTACTTC,CASSLAPLGGGDTYEQYF
NA,TRBJ2-7,TRBV2,13,NA,TGTGCCAGCAGGGACAGTATAACTATGAAGCAGTACTTC,CASRDSITMKQYF
NA,TRBJ2-6,TRBV25-1,17,TRBD1,TGTGCCAGCGGTGTGGACAGGGTCTTTGCTGGGGCCAACGTCCTGACTTTC,CASGVDRVFAGANVLTF
NA,TRBJ2-7,TRBV7-9,14,TRBD1,TGTGCCAGCAGTGACGGGACAGACTCCTACGAGCAGTACTTC,CASSDGTDSYEQYF
NA,TRBJ2-1,TRBV7-9,13,NA,TGTGCCAGCAGCCCCCGACGGAGAAATGAGCAGTTCTTC,CASSPRRRNEQFF
once,TRBJ2-7,TRBV11-2,15,TRBD2,TGTGCCAGCAGCTTAAGGACTAGCGGAATATACGAGCAGTACTTC,CASSLRTSGIYEQYF
NA,TRBJ1-6,TRBV5-1,14,TRBD1,TGCGCCAGCTCAGCCCGGACAGGGAATTCACCCCTCCACTTT,CASSARTGNSPLHF
NA,TRBJ2-1,TRBV2,15,TRBD2,TGTGCCAGCAGAGCCGGGACTAGCGCCTACAATGAGCAGTTCTTC,CASRAGTSAYNEQFF
NA,TRBJ2-3,TRBV11-2,15,NA,TGTGCCAGCAGCTCACAGGCGGGAAGGTCAGATACGCAGTATTTT,CASSSQAGRSDTQYF
NA,TRBJ2-5,TRBV2,15,TRBD1,TGTGCCAGCAGTAATGGGGGACAGCGCCAAGAGACCCAGTACTTC,CASSNGGQRQETQYF
NA,TRBJ2-6,TRBV6-5,14,NA,TGTGCCAGCACCCCAGGCTCTGGGGCCAACGTCCTGACTTTC,CASTPGSGANVLTF
NA,TRBJ2-1,TRBV7-8,12,NA,TGTGCCAGCAGCCTCGGGCGGGTTGAGCAGTTCTTC,CASSLGRVEQFF
few,TRBJ2-7,TRBV4-2,16,NA,TGTGCCAGCAGCCAGATAACAGGGAAACTCTCCTACGAGCAGTACTTC,CASSQITGKLSYEQYF
NA,TRBJ2-7,TRBV29-1,14,TRBD1,TGCAGCGTTGAGTTAACTACAGGGGCCTACGAGCAGTACTTC,CSVELTTGAYEQYF
once,TRBJ1-5,TRBV5-1,15,TRBD1,TGCGCCAGCAGCGCCGGGACAGGGGGTAATCAGCCCCAGCATTTT,CASSAGTGGNQPQHF
NA,TRBJ2-3,TRBV18,15,NA,TGTGCCAGCTCACCGGGCAGGGCCATCACAGATACGCAGTATTTT,CASSPGRAITDTQYF
NA,TRBJ1-1,TRBV4-1,15,TRBD1,TGCGCCAGCAGCCCACCCACCGGACAGGGTTTTGAAGCTTTCTTT,CASSPPTGQGFEAFF
NA,TRBJ2-7,TRBV5-1,14,TRBD1,TGCGCCAGCAGCTACCGGGACAGGTCCTACGAGCAGTACTTC,CASSYRDRSYEQYF
many,TRBJ1-1,TRBV27,13,NA,TGTGCCAGCAGTTTGGGGGCGGGGGCTGAAGCTTTCTTT,CASSLGAGAEAFF
few,TRBJ1-1,TRBV5-1,14,NA,TGCGCCAGCAGCCCGGGACCGGGAGGTACTGAAGCTTTCTTT,CASSPGPGGTEAFF
NA,TRBJ2-5,TRBV18,14,NA,TGTGCCAGCTCACCACCGAACGGCCAAGAGACCCAGTACTTC,CASSPPNGQETQYF
NA,TRBJ2-7,TRBV28,13,TRBD2,TGTGCCAGCAGGTCGGGGGGTTCCTACGAGCAGTACTTC,CASRSGGSYEQYF
NA,TRBJ1-2,TRBV18,18,TRBD1,TGTGCCAGCTCACCACCCGGCAAGGGGGCGAATGCTAACTATGGCTACACCTTC,CASSPPGKGANANYGYTF
NA,TRBJ1-2,TRBV19,12,NA,TGTGCCAGTCTTCAGGGTTACTATGGCTACACCTTC,CASLQGYYGYTF
NA,TRBJ1-3,TRBV6-5,16,TRBD1,TGTGCCAGCAGTTACTCCGGGACAGGGACGGGAAACACCATATATTTT,CASSYSGTGTGNTIYF
NA,TRBJ2-7,TRBV19,13,NA,TGTGCCAGTAGTACCACAGATATCTACGAGCAGTACTTC,CASSTTDIYEQYF
NA,TRBJ1-5,TRBV15,14,TRBD1,TGTGCCACCAGCAGGTCGGGACAGGGGCAGCCCCAGCATTTT,CATSRSGQGQPQHF